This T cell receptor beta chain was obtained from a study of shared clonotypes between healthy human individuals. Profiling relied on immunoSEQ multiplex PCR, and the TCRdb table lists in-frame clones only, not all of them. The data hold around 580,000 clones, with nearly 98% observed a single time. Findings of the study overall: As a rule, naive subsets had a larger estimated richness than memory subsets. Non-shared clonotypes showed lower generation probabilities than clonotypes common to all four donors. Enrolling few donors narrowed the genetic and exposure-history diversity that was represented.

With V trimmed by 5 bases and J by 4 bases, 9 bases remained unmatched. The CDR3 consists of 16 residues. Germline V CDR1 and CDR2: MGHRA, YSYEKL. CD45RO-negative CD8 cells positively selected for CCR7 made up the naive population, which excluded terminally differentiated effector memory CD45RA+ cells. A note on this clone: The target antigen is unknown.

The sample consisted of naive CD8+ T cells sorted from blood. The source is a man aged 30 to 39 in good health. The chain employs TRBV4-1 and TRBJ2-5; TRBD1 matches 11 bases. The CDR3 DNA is TGCGCCAGCAGCGATACCGGGACAGGGGGTCGAGAGACCCAGTACTTC. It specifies CASSDTGTGGRETQYF.